Sequencing of this T cell receptor (beta chain) was carried out in a study of vaccination and CD4 T cells after COVID-19. In its sample, this clonotype was seen a few times. No antigen is known for it. Sequencing of cultured CD4+ T cell DNA used the Oncomine TCR Beta short-read assay. Genomic DNA from cultured CD4+ T cells was extracted. TCRdb re-analysed the PCR reads in MiXCR, keeping a single row per CDR3 protein. This repertoire shows tens of thousands of distinct CDR3 sequences, less than 35% found once; its top ten account for around 10%. CDR1 and CDR2 from the germline V gene are SNHLY and FYNNEI. The V gene end was trimmed by 6 bases and the J gene end by 5 bases; junction bases not matched to a gene: 6. The length of the CDR3 is 13 residues. Stated time point: late sampling 161 to 241 days after vaccination in three convalescent patients. This sample's treatment: roughly 11-day PBMC culture with coronavirus spike peptide pools or control peptides (ViraFEST assay).

This material consisted of CD4+ T cells from blood, cultured in vitro, taken about 7 months after SARS-CoV-2 vaccination. The TCR comes from a human donor who had recovered from COVID-19. This chain joins TRBV2 and TRBJ1-2, with 7 bases that match TRBD1. This CDR3 is CASRTGTAYGYTF. In DNA, the CDR3 is TGTGCCAGCAGAACCGGGACAGCTTATGGCTACACCTTC.